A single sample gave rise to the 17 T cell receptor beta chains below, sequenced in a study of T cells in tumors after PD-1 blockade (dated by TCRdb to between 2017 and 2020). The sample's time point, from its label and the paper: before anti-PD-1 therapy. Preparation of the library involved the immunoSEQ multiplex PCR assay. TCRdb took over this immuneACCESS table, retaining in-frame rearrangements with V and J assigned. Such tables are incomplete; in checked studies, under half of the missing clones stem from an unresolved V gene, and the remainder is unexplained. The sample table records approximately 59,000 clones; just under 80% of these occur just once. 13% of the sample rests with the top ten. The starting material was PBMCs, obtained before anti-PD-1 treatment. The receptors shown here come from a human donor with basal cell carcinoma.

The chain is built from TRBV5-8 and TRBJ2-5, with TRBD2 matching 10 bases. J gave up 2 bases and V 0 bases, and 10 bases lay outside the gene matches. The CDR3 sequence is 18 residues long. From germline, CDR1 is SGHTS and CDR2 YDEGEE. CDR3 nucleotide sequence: TGTGCCAGCAGCTTGGGGATTGTTACTAGCGGGACTCAAGAGACCCAGTACTTC. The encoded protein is CASSLGIVTSGTQETQYF.

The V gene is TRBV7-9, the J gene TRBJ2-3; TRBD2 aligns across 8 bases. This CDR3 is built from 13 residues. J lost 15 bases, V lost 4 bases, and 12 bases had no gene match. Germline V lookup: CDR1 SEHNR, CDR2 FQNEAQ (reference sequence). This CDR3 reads CASSSAAGTSRYF. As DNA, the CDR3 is TGTGCCAGCAGCTCGGCAGCCGGGACTAGTCGATATTTT.

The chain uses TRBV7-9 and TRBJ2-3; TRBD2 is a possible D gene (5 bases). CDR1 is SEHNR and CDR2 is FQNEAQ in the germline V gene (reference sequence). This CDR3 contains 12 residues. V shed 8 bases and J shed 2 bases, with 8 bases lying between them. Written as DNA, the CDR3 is TGTGCCAGCGGACGGGACACAGATACGCAGTATTTT. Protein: CASGRDTDTQYF.

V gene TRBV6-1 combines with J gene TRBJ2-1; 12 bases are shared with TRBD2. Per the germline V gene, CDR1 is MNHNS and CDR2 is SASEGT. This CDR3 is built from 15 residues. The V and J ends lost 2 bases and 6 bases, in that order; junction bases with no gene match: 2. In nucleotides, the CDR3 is TGTGCCAGCAGTGAACTAGCGGGGGGGCCCAATGAGCAGTTCTTC. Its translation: CASSELAGGPNEQFF.

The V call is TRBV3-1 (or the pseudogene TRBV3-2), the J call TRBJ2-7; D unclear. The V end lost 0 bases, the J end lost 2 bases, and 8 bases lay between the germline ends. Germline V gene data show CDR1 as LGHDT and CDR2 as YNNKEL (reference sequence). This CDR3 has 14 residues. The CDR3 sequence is CASSQEGRTYEQYF. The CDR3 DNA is TGTGCCAGCAGCCAAGAGGGCAGGACCTACGAGCAGTACTTC.

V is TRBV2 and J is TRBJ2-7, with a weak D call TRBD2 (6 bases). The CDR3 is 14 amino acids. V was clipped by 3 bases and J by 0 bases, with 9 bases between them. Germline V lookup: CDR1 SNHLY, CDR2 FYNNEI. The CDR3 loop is CASSERGSSYEQYF. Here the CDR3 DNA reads TGTGCCAGCAGTGAGCGGGGAAGCTCCTACGAGCAGTACTTC.

CDR3 residues: CSVGRIINYGYTF. The CDR3 DNA sequence: TGCAGCGTTGGACGGATAATCAACTATGGCTACACCTTC. The genes are TRBV29-1 and TRBJ1-2; D remains ambiguous. With 4 bases removed from V and 2 bases from J, the gap between germline ends came to 11 bases. The germline gives CDR1 SQVTM, CDR2 ANQGSEA. This CDR3 region has 13 residues.

Here the CDR3 reads CASRGVLKNTEAFF. The CDR3 nucleotides are TGCGCCAGCAGAGGGGTCCTTAAGAACACTGAAGCTTTCTTT. J is TRBJ1-1 and V is TRBV4-1, with D tentatively TRBD1 (5 bases). The CDR3 is 14 residues long. The germline V and J ends were trimmed by 6 bases and 1 base, with 12 bases remaining between them. The germline gives CDR1 MGHRA, CDR2 YSYEKL.

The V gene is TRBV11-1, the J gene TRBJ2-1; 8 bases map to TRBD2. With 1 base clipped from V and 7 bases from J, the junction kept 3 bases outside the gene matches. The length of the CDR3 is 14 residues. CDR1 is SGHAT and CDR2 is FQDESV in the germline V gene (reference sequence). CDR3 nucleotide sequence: TGTGCCAGCAGCTTAGGAAGCGGGGGTAATGAGCAGTTCTTC. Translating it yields CASSLGSGGNEQFF.

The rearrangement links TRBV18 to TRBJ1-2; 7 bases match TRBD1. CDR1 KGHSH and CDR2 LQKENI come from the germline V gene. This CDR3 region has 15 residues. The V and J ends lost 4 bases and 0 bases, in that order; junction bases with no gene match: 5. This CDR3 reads CASSQGTDTNYGYTF. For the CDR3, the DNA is TGTGCCAGCTCACAAGGGACAGACACTAACTATGGCTACACCTTC.

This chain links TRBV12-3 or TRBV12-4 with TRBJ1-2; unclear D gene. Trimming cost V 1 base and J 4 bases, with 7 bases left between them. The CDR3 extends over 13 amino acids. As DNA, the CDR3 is TGTGCCAGCAGTTTAGGCGCCAGCTATGGCTACACCTTC. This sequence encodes CASSLGASYGYTF.

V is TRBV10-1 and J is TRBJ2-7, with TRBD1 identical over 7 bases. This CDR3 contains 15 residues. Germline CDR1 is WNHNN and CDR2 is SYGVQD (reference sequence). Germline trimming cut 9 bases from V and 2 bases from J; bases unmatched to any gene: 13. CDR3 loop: CASQERTGFPYEQYF. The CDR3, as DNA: TGCGCCAGTCAAGAACGGACAGGATTCCCCTACGAGCAGTACTTC.

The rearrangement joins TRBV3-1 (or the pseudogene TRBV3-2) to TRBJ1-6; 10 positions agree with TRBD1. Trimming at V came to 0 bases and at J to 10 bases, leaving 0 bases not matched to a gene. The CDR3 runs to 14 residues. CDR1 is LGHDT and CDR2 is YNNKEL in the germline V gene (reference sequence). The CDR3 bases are TGTGCCAGCAGCCAAGAGACAGGGGGCTCACCCCTCCACTTT. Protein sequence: CASSQETGGSPLHF.

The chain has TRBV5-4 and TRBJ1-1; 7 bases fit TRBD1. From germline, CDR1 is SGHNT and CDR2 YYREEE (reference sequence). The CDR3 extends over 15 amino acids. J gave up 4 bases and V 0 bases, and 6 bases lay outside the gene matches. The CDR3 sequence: CASSLVGGGVTEAFF. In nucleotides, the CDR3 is TGTGCCAGCAGCTTGGTAGGGGGCGGGGTCACTGAAGCTTTCTTT.

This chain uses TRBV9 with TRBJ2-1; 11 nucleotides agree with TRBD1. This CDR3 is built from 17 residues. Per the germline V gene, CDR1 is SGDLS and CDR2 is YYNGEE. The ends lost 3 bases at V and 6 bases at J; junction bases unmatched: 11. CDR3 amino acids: CASSEDRGHKDRNEQFF. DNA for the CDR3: TGTGCCAGCAGCGAGGACAGGGGGCACAAGGATCGCAATGAGCAGTTCTTC. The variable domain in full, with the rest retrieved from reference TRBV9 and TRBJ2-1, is DSGVTQTPKHLITATGQRVTLRCSPRSGDLSVYWYQQSLDQGLQFLIQYYNGEERAKGNILERFSAQQFPDLHSELNLSSLELGDSALYFCASSEDRGHKDRNEQFFGPGTRLTVL.

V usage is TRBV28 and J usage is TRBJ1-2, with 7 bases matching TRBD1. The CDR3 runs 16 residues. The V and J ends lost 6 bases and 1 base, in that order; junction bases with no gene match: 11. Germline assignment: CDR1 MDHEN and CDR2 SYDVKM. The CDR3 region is CASRYRGRMDNYGYTF. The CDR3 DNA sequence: TGTGCCAGCAGATACAGGGGTCGCATGGATAACTATGGCTACACCTTC.

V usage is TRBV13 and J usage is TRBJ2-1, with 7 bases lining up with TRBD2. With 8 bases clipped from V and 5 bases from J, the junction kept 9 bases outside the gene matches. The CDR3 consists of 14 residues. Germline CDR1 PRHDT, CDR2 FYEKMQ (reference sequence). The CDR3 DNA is TGTGCCAGCTCGTTGGCTAGCGGCCACAATGAGCAGTTCTTC. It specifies CASSLASGHNEQFF.